The 9 T cell receptor beta chains given below trace back to one sample, sequenced in a study of control samples from healthy donors and cancer patients. Only in-frame clones appear in the TCRdb table, and some are missing; sequencing was by immunoSEQ multiplex PCR. Among some 67,000 clones listed, roughly 91% were seen once. Sequenced material: PBMCs. All receptors come from a man in his 60s with lung cancer.

The chain links TRBV6-6 to TRBJ1-4; D ambiguous. V lost 2 bases to trimming and J lost 6 bases, with 4 bases between them. This CDR3 is 12 amino acids long. Germline CDR1 and CDR2: MNHNY and SVGAGI (reference sequence). CDR3 sequence reads: CASSYPDEKLFF. In DNA, the CDR3 is TGTGCCAGCAGTTACCCGGATGAAAAACTGTTTTTT.

V and J are TRBV6-4 and TRBJ2-3; D remains ambiguous. Germline V CDR1 and CDR2: MRHNA, SNTAGT. V was pared by 6 bases and J by 9 bases, with 16 bases between. The CDR3 totals 13 residues. The CDR3 here is CASSALNGGTQYF. CDR3 nucleotides: TGTGCCAGCAGCGCCCTGAATGGTGGGACGCAGTATTTT.

The CDR3 DNA follows: TGTGCCAGCAGCCAGGACAGGGACCATGGCTACACCTTC. It translates to CASSQDRDHGYTF. The rearrangement uses TRBV7-9 and TRBJ1-2, with TRBD1 matching over 8 bases. Germline V gene data show CDR1 as SEHNR and CDR2 as FQNEAQ (reference sequence). The CDR3 runs to 13 residues. V gave up 5 bases and J gave up 6 bases; unmatched junction bases: 5.

This chain uses TRBV4-2 with TRBJ1-5; 8 bases are a match to TRBD1. The CDR3 length is 16 residues. V gave up 0 bases and J gave up 6 bases; unmatched junction bases: 7. CDR1 LGHNA and CDR2 YNFKEQ come from the germline V gene. CDR3 region: CASSQDLQGVGQPQHF. The CDR3, as DNA: TGTGCCAGCAGCCAAGATCTACAGGGGGTGGGTCAGCCCCAGCATTTT.

The chain combines TRBV7-2 with TRBJ2-1; D not certain. Germline CDR1 reads SGHTA; CDR2 reads FQGNSA. Deletions cut 2 bases from V and 4 bases from J, with 6 bases between. There are 13 residues in the CDR3. The CDR3 loop is CASSLTNYNEQFF. The CDR3 bases are TGTGCCAGCAGCTTAACAAATTACAATGAGCAGTTCTTC. The variable domain in full, completed from reference TRBV7-2 and TRBJ2-1, reads GAGVSQSPSNKVTEKGKDVELRCDPISGHTALYWYRQSLGQGLEFLIYFQGNSAPDKSGLPSDRFSAERTGGSVSTLTIQRTQQEDSAVYLCASSLTNYNEQFFGPGTRLTVL.

This rearrangement joins TRBV18 to TRBJ2-7, with a tentative D call TRBD2 (6 bases). Trimming took off 3 bases at V and 3 bases at J, with 12 bases between the two ends. The CDR3 contains 14 residues. Germline lookup yields CDR1 KGHSH and CDR2 LQKENI. The chain's CDR3 is CASSPFGGIYEQYV. The CDR3 DNA is TGTGCCAGCTCACCTTTTGGGGGGATCTACGAGCAGTACGTC.

This clone was observed a single time. J is TRBJ2-3 and V is TRBV5-6; no reliable D call. In germline, CDR1 is SGHDT, CDR2 YYEEEE. The CDR3 has 12 residues. The V gene lost 5 bases and the J gene lost 1 base, with 5 bases spanning the gap. Written as DNA, the CDR3 is TGTGCCAGCAGTCGGGGCACAGATACGCAGTATTTT. It codes for CASSRGTDTQYF.

The chain uses TRBV9 and TRBJ2-1; a weak D match, TRBD1 (5 bases). The germline V gene encodes CDR1 SGDLS and CDR2 YYNGEE. V was clipped by 0 bases and J by 7 bases, with 14 bases between them. The CDR3 spans 15 residues. This chain's CDR3 is CASSVEGAKWNEQFF. The CDR3, as DNA: TGTGCCAGCAGCGTAGAAGGGGCGAAGTGGAATGAGCAGTTCTTC.

The genes are TRBV5-4 and TRBJ2-2; D unresolved. Germline V gives CDR1 SGHNT, CDR2 YYREEE (reference sequence). V lost 6 bases to trimming and J lost 3 bases, with 21 bases between them. The CDR3 spans 17 residues. The CDR3 region is CASTTTPRTSDTGELFF. DNA of the CDR3: TGTGCCAGCACCACTACCCCTCGGACCTCGGACACCGGGGAGCTGTTTTTT. The variable domain in full, completed from reference TRBV5-4 and TRBJ2-2, reads ETGVTQSPTHLIKTRGQQVTLRCSSQSGHNTVSWYQQALGQGPQFIFQYYREEENGRGNFPPRFSGLQFPNYSSELNVNALELDDSALYLCASTTTPRTSDTGELFFGEGSRLTVL.